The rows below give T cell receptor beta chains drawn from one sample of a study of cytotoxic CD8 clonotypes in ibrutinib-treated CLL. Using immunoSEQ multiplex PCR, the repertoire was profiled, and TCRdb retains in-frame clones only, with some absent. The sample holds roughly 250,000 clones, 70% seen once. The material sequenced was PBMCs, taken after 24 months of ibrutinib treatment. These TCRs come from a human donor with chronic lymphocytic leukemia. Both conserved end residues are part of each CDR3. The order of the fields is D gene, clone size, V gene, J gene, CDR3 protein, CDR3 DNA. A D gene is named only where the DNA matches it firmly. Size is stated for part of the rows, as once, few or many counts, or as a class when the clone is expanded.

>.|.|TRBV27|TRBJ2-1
CASSLGWFTYNEQFF
TGTGCCAGCAGTTTAGGGTGGTTTACCTACAATGAGCAGTTCTTC
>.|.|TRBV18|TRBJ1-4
CASSSGEGEKLFF
TGTGCCAGCTCATCAGGGGAGGGGGAAAAACTGTTTTTT
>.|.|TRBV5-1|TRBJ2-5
CASSFRSLETQYF
TGCGCCAGCAGCTTTCGGAGTCTGGAGACCCAGTACTTC
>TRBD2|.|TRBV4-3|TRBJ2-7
CASSQLAGGYEQYF
TGCGCCAGCAGCCAGCTAGCGGGAGGGTACGAGCAGTACTTC
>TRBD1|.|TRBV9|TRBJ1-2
CASSGDRGGGYTF
TGTGCCAGCAGCGGAGACAGGGGCGGTGGCTACACCTTC
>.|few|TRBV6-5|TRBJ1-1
CASSYYGIGNTEAFF
TGTGCCAGCAGTTACTACGGCATTGGGAACACTGAAGCTTTCTTT
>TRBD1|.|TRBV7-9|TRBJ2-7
CASSNLTGTSYEQYF
TGTGCCAGCAGCAACTTGACAGGGACCTCCTACGAGCAGTACTTC
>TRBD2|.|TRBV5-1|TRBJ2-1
CASSLAGGVGNEQFF
TGCGCCAGCAGCTTGGCGGGAGGCGTGGGCAATGAGCAGTTCTTC
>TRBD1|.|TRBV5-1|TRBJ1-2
CASSTSNYNTVPGQGRRSYGYTF
TGCGCCAGCAGCACCTCTAACTACAACACAGTACCGGGACAGGGTCGGCGGAGCTATGGCTACACCTTC
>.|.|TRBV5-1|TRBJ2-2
CASSGTGLNTGELFF
TGCGCCAGCAGCGGCACCGGGCTTAACACCGGGGAGCTGTTTTTT
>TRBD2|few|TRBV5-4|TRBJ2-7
CASSPGTNDDEQYF
TGTGCCAGCAGCCCTGGGACTAATGATGACGAGCAGTACTTC
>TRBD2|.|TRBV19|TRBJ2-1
CASSIWGLAGNEQFF
TGTGCCAGTAGTATCTGGGGACTAGCGGGAAACGAGCAGTTCTTC
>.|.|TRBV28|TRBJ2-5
CASSSHGQPQETQYF
TGTGCCAGCAGTTCCCACGGGCAGCCTCAAGAGACCCAGTACTTC
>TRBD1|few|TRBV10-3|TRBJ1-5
CATTGQGNQPQHF
TGTGCCACCACGGGACAGGGGAATCAGCCCCAGCATTTT
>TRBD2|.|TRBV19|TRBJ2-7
CASSNRGTSGNYEQYF
TGTGCCAGTAGTAATAGAGGGACTAGCGGAAACTACGAGCAGTACTTC
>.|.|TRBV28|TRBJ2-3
CASSSPRRRYTDTQYF
TGTGCCAGCAGTTCCCCTCGTAGGCGGTACACAGATACGCAGTATTTT
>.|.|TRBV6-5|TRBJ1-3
CASMRSSGNTIYF
TGTGCCAGCATGCGGAGCTCTGGAAACACCATATATTTT
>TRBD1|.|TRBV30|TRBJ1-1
CAWSVLDRVNTEAFF
TGTGCCTGGAGTGTACTCGACAGGGTGAACACTGAAGCTTTCTTT
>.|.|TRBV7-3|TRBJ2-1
CASSLSGVSDEQFF
TGTGCCAGCAGCTTAAGCGGGGTTTCCGATGAGCAGTTCTTC
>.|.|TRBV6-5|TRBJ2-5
CATAVQGLPETQYF
TGTGCCACCGCAGTGCAAGGCCTCCCAGAGACCCAGTACTTC
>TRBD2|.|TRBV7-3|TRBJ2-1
CASSRGPGTSVNNEQFF
TGTGCCAGCAGTAGGGGACCCGGGACTAGCGTGAACAATGAGCAGTTCTTC
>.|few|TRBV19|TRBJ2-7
CASRRGYEQYF
TGTGCCAGTAGACGGGGGTACGAGCAGTACTTC
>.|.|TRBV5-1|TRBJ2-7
CASSLGGGYEQYF
TGCGCCAGCAGCTTGGGAGGCGGTTACGAGCAGTACTTC
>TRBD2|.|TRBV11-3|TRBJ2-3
CASSSSGGADTQYF
TGTGCCAGCAGCTCTAGCGGTGGGGCAGATACGCAGTATTTT
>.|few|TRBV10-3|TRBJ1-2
CAISDRGEYGYTF
TGTGCCATCAGTGACAGGGGCGAGTATGGCTACACCTTC
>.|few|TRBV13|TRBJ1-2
CASSLFGSGAFLYGYTF
TGTGCCAGCAGCTTATTTGGTTCAGGAGCATTCCTCTATGGCTACACCTTC
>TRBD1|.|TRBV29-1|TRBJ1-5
CSVETGNAGQPQHF
TGCAGCGTGGAGACAGGGAACGCAGGACAGCCCCAGCATTTT
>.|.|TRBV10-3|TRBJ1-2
CAISERRADGYTF
TGTGCCATCAGTGAGAGGCGGGCGGATGGCTACACCTTC
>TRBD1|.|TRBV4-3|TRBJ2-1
CASSQISGTGGWNEQFF
TGCGCCAGCAGCCAGATTTCGGGGACAGGGGGCTGGAATGAGCAGTTCTTC
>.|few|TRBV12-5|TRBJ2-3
CASGPPNTDTQYF
TGTGCTAGTGGCCCTCCCAACACAGATACGCAGTATTTT
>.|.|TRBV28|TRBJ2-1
CASSFGAAFGSYNEQFF
TGTGCCAGCAGTTTTGGGGCTGCTTTCGGCTCCTACAATGAGCAGTTCTTC
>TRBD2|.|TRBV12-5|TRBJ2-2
CASGLVARGLAVNTGELFF
TGTGCTAGTGGTTTGGTAGCCAGGGGACTAGCGGTGAACACCGGGGAGCTGTTTTTT
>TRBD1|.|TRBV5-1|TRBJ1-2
CASSSEGGGLYGYTF
TGCGCCAGCAGCTCCGAGGGAGGGGGCCTCTATGGCTACACCTTC
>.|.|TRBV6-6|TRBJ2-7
CASSSSSESYEQYF
TGTGCCAGCAGCTCATCTAGCGAATCCTACGAGCAGTACTTC
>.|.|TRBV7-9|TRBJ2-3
CASSLMVAGTDTQYF
TGTGCCAGCAGCTTAATGGTAGCGGGCACAGATACGCAGTATTTT
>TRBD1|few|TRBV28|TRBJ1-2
CASYRDREPYYGYTF
TGTGCCAGCTATAGGGACAGAGAGCCCTACTATGGCTACACCTTC
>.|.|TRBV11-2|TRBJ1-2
CASSLGRGGNNYGYTF
TGTGCCAGCAGCTTAGGGAGAGGGGGGAATAACTATGGCTACACCTTC
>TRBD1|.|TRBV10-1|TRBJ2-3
CASSPGTGPDTQYF
TGCGCCAGCAGTCCCGGGACAGGGCCAGATACGCAGTATTTT
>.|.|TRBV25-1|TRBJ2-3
CASSRSGTIYPTQYF
TGTGCCAGCAGCAGATCCGGGACGATTTATCCTACGCAGTATTTT
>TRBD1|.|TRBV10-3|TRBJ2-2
CAISESGTGVTNTGELFF
TGTGCCATCAGTGAGTCCGGGACAGGGGTAACGAACACCGGGGAGCTGTTTTTT
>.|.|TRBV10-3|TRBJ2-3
CAISESTSGPDTQYF
TGTGCCATCAGTGAGTCTACCTCAGGGCCAGATACGCAGTATTTT
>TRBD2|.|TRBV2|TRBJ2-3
CASSERASGSTDTQYF
TGTGCCAGCAGTGAAAGGGCTAGCGGGAGCACAGATACGCAGTATTTT
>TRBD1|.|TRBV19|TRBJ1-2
CASRPRDRRYGYTF
TGTGCCAGTAGACCTCGGGACAGGAGATATGGCTACACCTTC
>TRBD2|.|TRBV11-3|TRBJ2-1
CASSSRLAGGGEQFF
TGTGCCAGCAGCTCCCGACTAGCGGGAGGAGGTGAGCAGTTCTTC
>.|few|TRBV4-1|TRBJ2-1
CASSQGDLNEQFF
TGCGCCAGCAGCCAAGGGGACCTTAATGAGCAGTTCTTC
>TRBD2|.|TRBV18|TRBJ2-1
CASEGLAGENEQFF
TGTGCCAGCGAGGGATTAGCGGGAGAAAATGAGCAGTTCTTC
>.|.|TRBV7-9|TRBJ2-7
CASSSGFRGYEQYF
TGTGCCAGCAGCTCCGGGTTCAGGGGCTACGAGCAGTACTTC
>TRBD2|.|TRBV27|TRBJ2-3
CASSPGNGASGGPDTQYF
TGTGCCAGCAGTCCAGGAAATGGGGCTAGCGGGGGACCAGATACGCAGTATTTT
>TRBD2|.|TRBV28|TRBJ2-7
CASSKTSGDYEQYF
TGTGCCAGCAGTAAGACTAGCGGGGACTACGAGCAGTACTTC
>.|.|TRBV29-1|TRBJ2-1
CSVEDLNKYNEQFF
TGCAGCGTTGAAGATCTAAACAAGTACAATGAGCAGTTCTTC
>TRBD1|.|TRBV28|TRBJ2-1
CASKTGNEQFF
TGTGCCAGCAAGACAGGGAATGAGCAGTTCTTC